This TCR beta chain was sequenced in a study of beta chain features in type 1 diabetes. Findings of the study overall: Patients with Type 1 diabetes showed moderately but significantly shorter TCRB CDR3s in all four CD4+ subsets. The question left open here concerned HLA type influencing TCRB rearrangement.

Of the isolated RNA, all was reverse transcribed, and so the sequenced material was expressed TCRB transcripts. Using immunoSEQ multiplex PCR, the repertoire was profiled, and TCRdb retains in-frame clones only, with some absent. The table records 300,000 to 450,000 clones, roughly a fifth of them present only once. CDR3 size: 15 residues. The germline gives CDR1 SNHLY, CDR2 FYNNEI. J gave up 4 bases and V 6 bases, and 6 bases lay outside the gene matches. Worth noting for this clone: The antigen is unknown.

The sequence was collected from a woman aged 18-29 years in good health. The specimen sequenced was naive CD4+ T cells from blood. The chain is built from TRBV2 and TRBJ2-3, with 11 nucleotides matching TRBD2. The CDR3, as DNA: TGTGCCAGCAGACATAGCGGGAGGGCCCCAGATACGCAGTATTTT. It is translated as CASRHSGRAPDTQYF.